The entry below describes one T cell receptor beta chain. Its cognate antigen has yet to be identified. No base qualities exist here, and no much larger clone lies one base off it. This sample was taken from a study of blood T cell repertoires in COVID-19 (dated by TCRdb to 2020 to 2022). At the level of the whole study: Samples covering the acute and convalescent phases of COVID-19 were provided by collaborators in the United States, Italy and Spain. The material from the prospective study consisted of cDNA or gDNA derived from T cells, B-cell-depleted T cells, or PBMCs. Where HLA class I and class II types were available, the types were taken from metadata supplied by the sample provider, not from assay-based typing. The repertoires were released in a freely available public database meant as a resource for research on the immune response to SARS-CoV-2. The samples were drawn from the first 160 participants of the ongoing ImmuneRACE study and from 1,200 or so subjects provided by 6 global collaborators. The dataset comprised deeply sampled blood TCRbeta repertoires from subjects exposed to, actively infected with, or recovered from COVID-19. The sample metadata nearly always contained a de-identified subject ID, COVID-19 status, age in years and sex.

The immunoSEQ Assay, a bias-controlled multiplex PCR, was used to amplify TCRbeta CDR3 regions from genomic DNA. Under the source paper's analysis protocol: Within the assay, amplification of reference gene primers was used to estimate how many nucleated cells each sample contained. To quantify the absolute abundance of each unique TCRbeta CDR3 rearrangement, sequence reads were collapsed and filtered. For each sample, productive Simpson clonality was calculated by taking the square root of Simpson's diversity index across productive rearrangements. TCRdb took this table from immuneACCESS and kept in-frame rearrangements with V and J called. Such tables lack part of the clones; where checked against another copy, unresolved V genes explain under half of the gap, and the rest is unexplained. D and trimming come from the DNA, and the V and J calls and clone size come from that table. For this sample the table gives just under 60,000 clones, of which about 86% were detected only once. Of the sample, around 10% is held by the ten largest clones.

One collaborating source in Seattle enrolled patients while the patients were actively infected and followed the patients over time throughout the course of disease. Whole blood was collected in K2EDTA tubes by collaborating institutions according to the institutions' own protocols. Collaborator samples were shipped for TCRbeta analysis as frozen whole blood, isolated PBMCs, or DNA extracted from either sample type. Overall study outcomes, separate from this receptor: Clinical and demographic metadata were provided uncurated, with the amount varying by source and participant.

Trimmed from V: 7 bases; trimmed from J: 0 bases; junction bases lacking a gene match: 10. The CDR3 covers 17 residues, taking in both the cysteine and the phenylalanine. Of all the DNA, just the CDR3 is kept, 51 bases in frame from base 1. Based on the germline V gene, the CDR1 and CDR2 sequences are SGHRS and YFSETQ. In this chain, TRBV5-1 is recombined with TRBJ2-6; TRBD1 aligns with 7 central bases. This TCR was sampled from an elderly man with COVID-19, enrolled during active disease. The specimen was peripheral blood. In nucleotide form, the sequence is TGCGCCAGCCAACCCGGGACAGCGATCTCTGGGGCCAACGTCCTGACTTTC. It encodes CASQPGTAISGANVLTF.